The 8 T cell receptor beta chains reported below all come from one sample, sequenced in a study of identical twins. Each CDR3 protein gets one entry after TCRdb re-called the 5' RACE reads with MiXCR. The table lists hundreds of thousands of distinct CDR3 sequences, over 11% of them singletons. The sample taken for sequencing was memory (CD45RO+) T cells sorted from blood. The receptors were gathered from a woman in her late teens or twenties in good health.

J is TRBJ2-5 and V is TRBV5-1; 9 nucleotides align to TRBD1. With V trimmed by 0 bases and J by 5 bases, 8 bases remained unmatched. Germline CDR1 reads SGHRS; CDR2 reads YFSETQ. The length of the CDR3 is 16 residues. The CDR3: CASSLGATGGQETQYF. The CDR3 region has the DNA TGCGCCAGCAGCTTGGGGGCGACAGGGGGACAGGAGACCCAGTACTTC.

V gene TRBV27 combines with J gene TRBJ2-3, with 10 nucleotides matching TRBD2. Losses at the gene ends were 6 bases for V and 5 bases for J; bases not matched to a gene: 8. The CDR3 covers 15 residues. The germline CDR1 and CDR2 sequences are MNHEY and SMNVEV (reference sequence). CDR3 DNA sequence: TGTGCCAGCAGCTTCCTAGCGGGGGCTCGAGATACGCAGTATTTT. This translates into CASSFLAGARDTQYF.

The chain recombines TRBV19 with TRBJ2-2, with TRBD2 identical over 11 bases. CDR3 length equals 14 residues. Germline V lookup: CDR1 LNHDA, CDR2 SQIVND (reference sequence). The junction had 3 bases not matched to a gene; V was cut back by 10 bases and J by 2 bases. The CDR3 nucleotides are TGTGCCACTAGCGGGGGGTCAAACACCGGGGAGCTGTTTTTT. The encoded protein is CATSGGSNTGELFF.

The chain combines TRBV5-1 with TRBJ2-1; maybe TRBD2 (6 bases). The CDR3 sequence is 16 residues long. With 0 bases removed from V and 10 bases from J, the gap between germline ends came to 20 bases. CDR1 and CDR2 (germline): SGHRS, YFSETQ. The chain's CDR3 is CASSLEGGIGFGEQFF. CDR3 DNA sequence: TGCGCCAGCAGCTTGGAAGGCGGGATAGGATTCGGAGAGCAGTTCTTC.

This clonotype was counted between two and nine times. The rearrangement uses TRBV20-1 and TRBJ2-1; 8 positions match TRBD1. This CDR3 has 16 amino acids. V dropped 5 bases and J dropped 0; count of bases not matched to a gene: 9. CDR1 and CDR2 (germline): DFQATT, SNEGSKA (reference sequence). The CDR3 loop reads CSALGDTGGSYNEQFF. As DNA, the CDR3 is TGCAGTGCTCTAGGCGATACAGGGGGCTCCTACAATGAGCAGTTCTTC.

This clonotype has at least ten counts. The chain has TRBV5-1 and TRBJ2-1; a possible D gene is TRBD2 (6 bases). Germline CDR1 reads SGHRS; CDR2 reads YFSETQ. Trimming stripped 3 bases from V and 6 bases from J, with 13 bases between. This CDR3 has 14 residues. DNA of the CDR3: TGCGCCAGCAGCTGGGGTAGCGGCCTCAATGAGCAGTTCTTC. This sequence encodes CASSWGSGLNEQFF.

The chain couples TRBV2 to TRBJ1-4, with 7 bases identical to TRBD1. Germline V gene data show CDR1 as SNHLY and CDR2 as FYNNEI. The junction had 6 bases not matched to a gene; V was cut back by 8 bases and J by 6 bases. The CDR3 is 13 residues long. As DNA, the CDR3 is TGTGCCAGCGGGGGACAGCCCCATGAAAAACTGTTTTTT. Its protein product is CASGGQPHEKLFF.

The chain is built from TRBV6-2 or TRBV6-3 and TRBJ1-5; D ambiguous. The V and J ends lost 7 bases and 4 bases respectively, with 11 bases between them. CDR1 is MNHEY and CDR2 is SVGEGT in the germline V gene. This CDR3 is 13 amino acids long. The CDR3 sequence is CASKERPNQPQHF. For the CDR3, the DNA is TGTGCCAGCAAAGAACGTCCGAATCAGCCCCAGCATTTT.